The present T cell receptor beta chain was sequenced within a study of Tregs in tolerant kidney transplant recipients. CD4+CD25+CD127- Tregs, CD4+CD25- non-Tregs, CD4 and CD8 cells were sorted. Generated by immunoSEQ multiplex PCR, the TCRdb table keeps only in-frame clones and is missing some. The sample has under 100,000 clones; just over 90% are singletons. This CDR3 comprises 14 residues. CDR1 SEHNR and CDR2 FQNEAQ come from the germline V gene (reference sequence). The ends were cut back, 0 bases at V and 5 bases at J, with 10 bases in the middle. This clone was recorded only once. The sequencing input was CD8+ T cells from blood. The gene calls are TRBV7-9 and TRBJ1-1; D gene uncertain. The receptor was isolated from a human donor in good health. The CDR3 DNA follows: TGTGCCAGCAGCTTAGCGTCGGGTGGGACTGAAGCTTTCTTT. As protein: CASSLASGGTEAFF.